This T cell receptor (beta chain) was identified during a study of blood T cell repertoires in COVID-19. Study summary: PBMCs, B-cell-depleted T cells, or T cells provided the cDNA or gDNA that made up the material.

Germline V gene lookup returns CDR1 SEHNR and CDR2 FQNEAQ (reference sequence). CDR3 size: 14 residues. Germline trimming cut 8 bases from V and 6 bases from J; bases unmatched to any gene: 10. Enrolled through a virtual design, the participants were between about 18 and 100 years of age and came from roughly 22 US areas. Participants were placed into cohorts based on the clinical history they reported. Authors' methods: Nucleated cell counts were estimated from reference gene primer amplification. Produced via immunoSEQ multiplex PCR; TCRdb's table is partial and in-frame only. Clone size and V and J calls were adopted from that table, with D and trimming inferred from the DNA. This sample has around 250,000 clones, with 85% found just once.

This TCR came from a woman aged 50 to 60 with acute COVID-19. The chain recombines TRBV7-9 with TRBJ1-1, with TRBD1 identical over 9 bases. Input material: PBMCs or T cells enriched from blood (not recorded which). The CDR3 here is CASRPTGGIAEAFF. CDR3 DNA: TGTGCCAGCCGACCCACAGGGGGCATCGCTGAAGCTTTCTTT. The whole variable domain, filled in from reference TRBV7-9 and TRBJ1-1, reads DTGVSQNPRHKITKRGQNVTFRCDPISEHNRLYWYRQTLGQGPEFLTYFQNEAQLEKSRLLSDRFSAERPKGSFSTLEIQRTEQGDSAMYLCASRPTGGIAEAFFGQGTRLTVV.